Presented here are 20 T cell receptor beta chains from one specimen sequenced in a study of identical twins. MiXCR, applied by TCRdb to the 5' RACE reads, yields one record per CDR3 protein. Here the sample spans about 240,000 distinct CDR3 sequences, 6% to 8.5% being singletons. This same sample was also taken into another study, of yellow fever vaccine responses in identical twins.

The sequenced sample consisted of CD8+ T cells sorted from blood. The receptors derive from a woman between 18 and 29 years old in good health.

The table lists this clonotype with many counts. The chain is built from TRBV29-1 and TRBJ2-7; 9 bases are shared with TRBD1. Per germline, CDR1 SQVTM and CDR2 ANQGSEA. The CDR3 contains 13 residues. V lost 7 bases to trimming and J lost 3 bases; unmatched junction nucleotides: 7. CDR3 protein: CSAPDRGHYEQYV. CDR3 sequence (DNA): TGCAGCGCCCCGGACAGGGGACACTACGAGCAGTACGTC.

The sample holds many counts of this clonotype. CDR3 region: CSASGVGSYEQYV. CDR3 in DNA: TGCAGTGCTAGTGGGGTCGGTTCCTACGAGCAGTACGTC. The J gene is TRBJ2-7, the V gene TRBV20-1; no definite D call. Deletions cut 3 bases from V and 1 base from J, with 10 bases between. This CDR3 is built from 13 residues. CDR1 DFQATT and CDR2 SNEGSKA come from the germline V gene (reference sequence).

Many counts were recorded for this clonotype. CDR3 DNA sequence: TGCAGTGCTAGAGTACTAGCGGGCAATGAGCAGTTCTTC. Translated, it gives CSARVLAGNEQFF. The chain is built from TRBV20-1 and TRBJ2-1, with 9 bases aligning to TRBD2. CDR1 DFQATT and CDR2 SNEGSKA come from the germline V gene (reference sequence). The CDR3 runs 13 residues. V shed 1 base, J shed 6 bases, and the junction held 1 base outside the gene matches.

This clonotype was seen at least ten times. The chain employs TRBV7-8 and TRBJ1-5; TRBD1 might be the D (6 bases). The CDR3 extends over 15 amino acids. Trimming left V 5 bases short and J 5 bases short, with 16 bases between. The germline CDR1 and CDR2 sequences are SGHVS and FQNEAQ. The CDR3 region has the DNA TGTGCCAGCAGCGCAAGAACAGGGATAGATCAGCCCCAGCATTTT. Translated: CASSARTGIDQPQHF.

The chain has TRBV3-1 and TRBJ2-5; D is uncertain. Germline V CDR1 and CDR2: LGHDT, YNNKEL (reference sequence). The CDR3 length is 13 residues. V lost 3 bases to trimming and J lost 5 bases, with 10 bases between them. The CDR3 is CASSHSARETQYF. The CDR3 nucleotides read TGTGCCAGCAGCCATTCTGCCCGGGAGACCCAGTACTTC.

The table lists this clonotype with a count of one. The chain joins TRBV5-6 to TRBJ2-7; the match to TRBD2 covers 9 bases. This CDR3 is 13 amino acids long. Trimming at V came to 7 bases and at J to 6 bases, leaving 8 bases not matched to a gene. The germline CDR1 and CDR2 sequences are SGHDT and YYEEEE. The DNA of the CDR3 is TGTGCCAGCGGCGGGAGGGCCGCGCCCGAGCAGTACTTC. Translated: CASGGRAAPEQYF.

This clonotype was recorded many times. V usage is TRBV9 and J usage is TRBJ2-1; TRBD1 aligns across 7 bases. Trimming at V came to 2 bases and at J to 4 bases, leaving 9 bases not matched to a gene. This CDR3 is 16 amino acids long. From germline, CDR1 is SGDLS and CDR2 YYNGEE. The CDR3 nucleotides are TGTGCCAGCAGCGTTACAGGGGCTAGCAGTTACAATGAGCAGTTCTTC. This encodes CASSVTGASSYNEQFF. The variable domain in full, completed from reference TRBV9 and TRBJ2-1, reads DSGVTQTPKHLITATGQRVTLRCSPRSGDLSVYWYQQSLDQGLQFLIQYYNGEERAKGNILERFSAQQFPDLHSELNLSSLELGDSALYFCASSVTGASSYNEQFFGPGTRLTVL.

This clonotype was observed many times. In DNA, the CDR3 is TGTGCCAGCAAGGGGAGATCCACAGATACGCAGTATTTT. Translating gives CASKGRSTDTQYF. The chain links TRBV7-9 to TRBJ2-3, with D perhaps being TRBD1 or TRBD2 (5 bases each). Trimming removed 7 bases from V and 2 bases from J, with 10 bases in between. The germline gives CDR1 SEHNR, CDR2 FQNEAQ (reference sequence). This CDR3 contains 13 residues. Full variable domain (outside the CDR3, taken from reference TRBV7-9 and TRBJ2-3): DTGVSQNPRHKITKRGQNVTFRCDPISEHNRLYWYRQTLGQGPEFLTYFQNEAQLEKSRLLSDRFSAERPKGSFSTLEIQRTEQGDSAMYLCASKGRSTDTQYFGPGTRLTVL.

This clonotype was seen at least ten times. The chain joins TRBV24-1 to TRBJ2-1; 13 bases match TRBD2. The V and J ends lost 1 base and 5 bases, in that order; junction bases with no gene match: 4. This CDR3 comprises 17 residues. CDR1 is KGHDR, CDR2 SFDVKD, per germline. In DNA form, the CDR3 reads TGTGCCACCAGTGATTTACAACTAGCGGGAGGGAACAATGAGCAGTTCTTC. It yields the protein CATSDLQLAGGNNEQFF.

There are many counts of this clonotype. The J gene is TRBJ2-7, the V gene TRBV27; D might be TRBD1 (6 bases). This CDR3 region has 13 residues. Per germline, CDR1 MNHEY and CDR2 SMNVEV (reference sequence). V was trimmed by 2 bases and J by 5 bases, leaving 10 bases between them. Here the CDR3 reads CASSLTGTHEQYF. The CDR3 DNA reads as TGTGCCAGCAGTTTAACAGGGACCCACGAGCAGTACTTC.

This clonotype was picked up a small number of times. The chain carries TRBV12-3 or TRBV12-4 and TRBJ1-2; no clear D. CDR3 length: 13 residues. Trimming took off 3 bases at V and 4 bases at J, with 9 bases between the two ends. For the CDR3, the DNA is TGTGCCAGCAGTTTTGGGCAGTTCTATGGCTACACCTTC. It yields the protein CASSFGQFYGYTF.

This clonotype turned up a few times. The chain uses TRBV9 and TRBJ2-7, with 9 positions matching TRBD2. In germline, CDR1 is SGDLS, CDR2 YYNGEE. This CDR3 region has 14 residues. Losses at the gene ends were 3 bases for V and 0 bases for J; bases not matched to a gene: 1. The CDR3 region has the DNA TGTGCCAGCAGCGGTAGCGGGAGCTCCTACGAGCAGTACTTC. This encodes CASSGSGSSYEQYF. Based on the CDR3 plus reference TRBV9 and TRBJ2-7, the full variable domain is DSGVTQTPKHLITATGQRVTLRCSPRSGDLSVYWYQQSLDQGLQFLIQYYNGEERAKGNILERFSAQQFPDLHSELNLSSLELGDSALYFCASSGSGSSYEQYFGPGTRLTVT.

The chain links TRBV7-8 to TRBJ2-1; D assignment may be TRBD1 or TRBD2 (5 bases each). CDR3 size: 15 residues. Germline CDR1 reads SGHVS; CDR2 reads FQNEAQ. Trimming stripped 5 bases from V and 3 bases from J, with 14 bases between. This chain's CDR3 is CASSIDRDLYNEQFF. In DNA, the CDR3 is TGTGCCAGCAGCATAGACCGGGACCTCTACAATGAGCAGTTCTTC.

This clonotype came up many times. CDR3 sequence: CSVEDPVLYEQYF. CDR3 in DNA: TGCAGCGTTGAAGACCCGGTCCTCTACGAGCAGTACTTC. The chain employs TRBV29-1 and TRBJ2-7; D remains unclear. V lost 0 bases and J lost 3, with 9 bases in between. Germline V gene data show CDR1 as SQVTM and CDR2 as ANQGSEA. The CDR3 runs 13 residues.

The table lists this clonotype with a few counts. V usage is TRBV2 and J usage is TRBJ2-4; D possibly corresponds to TRBD1 (6 bases). Germline CDR1 is SNHLY and CDR2 is FYNNEI. Trimming removed 5 bases at V and 2 bases at J, with 19 bases between. The CDR3 runs to 17 residues. The CDR3 sequence: CASSLRGFTNSKNIQYF. The CDR3 region has the DNA TGTGCCAGCAGTCTGAGGGGGTTTACCAACTCCAAAAACATTCAGTACTTC.

The gene calls are TRBV15 and TRBJ1-5; D not certain. Germline V CDR1 and CDR2: LNHNV, YYDKDF (reference sequence). There are 14 residues in the CDR3. The V end was cut by 3 bases, the J end by 5 bases, with 11 bases between. Here the CDR3 DNA reads TGTGCCACCAGCAGGGCACGCGAGGATCAGCCCCAGCATTTT. It is translated as CATSRAREDQPQHF.

The J gene is TRBJ2-3, the V gene TRBV25-1; D is tentatively TRBD1 or TRBD2 (5 bases each). Germline V gene data show CDR1 as MGHDK and CDR2 as SYGVNS. This CDR3 contains 13 residues. Trimming took 3 bases from V and 6 from J, leaving 10 bases between them. The chain's CDR3 is CASSEGRPDTQYF. DNA of the CDR3: TGTGCCAGCAGTGAGGGACGTCCCGATACGCAGTATTTT.

This clonotype has a count of ten or more. This chain connects TRBV4-1 to TRBJ2-3, with 7 bases aligning to TRBD2. CDR1 is MGHRA, CDR2 YSYEKL, per germline. The V segment lost 5 bases and the J segment 0 bases; nucleotides outside the gene matches: 5. CDR3 length: 15 residues. CDR3 in DNA: TGCGCCAGCAGCGACCGACTAGCCAGCACAGATACGCAGTATTTT. As protein: CASSDRLASTDTQYF.

Many counts were recorded for this clonotype. In nucleotides, the CDR3 is TGCAGCGTTGTTGGGGGGCGATACAATGAGCAGTTCTTC. Translation gives CSVVGGRYNEQFF. The chain is built from TRBV29-1 and TRBJ2-1; D is possibly TRBD1 or TRBD2 (6 bases each). Germline assignment: CDR1 SQVTM and CDR2 ANQGSEA. Trimming pared 4 bases from V and 4 bases from J, leaving 11 bases between. The length of the CDR3 is 13 residues.

This clonotype was found a few times. The chain joins TRBV2 to TRBJ1-1; TRBD1 matches at 8 bases. CDR3 size: 13 residues. The germline CDR1 and CDR2 sequences are SNHLY and FYNNEI. After removal of 6 bases from V and 6 bases from J, the junction contained 6 bases not matched to a gene. The DNA for the CDR3 is TGTGCCAGCAGCCGACAGGGGATTCCTGAAGCTTTCTTT. Encoded protein: CASSRQGIPEAFF.